This T cell receptor (beta chain) is drawn from a study of response to subunit inactivated influenza vaccine (dated by TCRdb to the late 2010s). Turning to the overall study: Deep quantitative T cell receptor repertoire profiling was used in the study to track responses to a trivalent subunit inactivated influenza vaccine.

Notes on this clonotype: This receptor's antigen is unknown. No qualities accompany the bases; no much larger clone lies one base away.

The germline V gene specifies SGHDN as CDR1 and FVKESK as CDR2. V is cut by 1 base and J by 7 bases, and the space between the germline ends is 17 bases. Including the terminal cysteine and phenylalanine, the CDR3 comprises 15 residues. Only the CDR3 DNA is retained, 45 bases long and in frame from the first base. The library was obtained by RT-PCR. For sequencing, an Illumina HiSeq 2500 was employed. Using fastp trimming at Q25 and MiXCR clonotype assembly, TCRdb reanalyzed the public sequencing data and kept in-frame beta chains. Entries are consolidated by CDR3 protein sequence, retaining the most common genes and DNA. For this sample the table gives about 570,000 distinct CDR3 sequences, of which approximately 10% were detected only once. The ten largest clones represent 9.5% to 12% of the sample. Study-wide conclusions, independent of this receptor: The authors proposed that each seasonal influenza vaccination may bring in only a limited number of new T cells.

These data are also associated with another study on T cells expressing NK-cell markers. Looking at the second paper: TCR beta cDNA libraries were made by 5'RACE template switching that added a universal primer site and unique molecular identifiers. In sorted CD3+CD56+NKG2C+, CD3+CD56+NKG2C- and CD3+CD56-NKG2C+ T-cell subsets from several donors, TCR beta-chain repertoires were profiled. Of the eight sequenced donors, seven were found to be HCMV-seropositive and one was found to be HCMV-seronegative. To restrict sorting to alphabetaTCR-expressing T cells, an anti-gammadeltaTCR antibody was added in several experiments. For over five donors, the dominant CD3+CD56+NKG2C+ clonotypes were among the top 10 CD8+ clonotypes and accounted for roughly 1.0-8% of CD8+ T cells. Those dominant clonotypes were again the most abundant among CD3+CD56-NKG2C+ cells in several donors, at about 28.3-60.1%. It remained unclear whether the expanded NKG2C-expressing T cell clones were specific for HCMV antigens. Randomly selected healthy volunteers, three men and five women, were used as the eight sequenced donors. To determine HCMV serostatus, a commercial ELISA kit was used to detect HCMV-specific IgG in serum. Ficoll density gradient centrifugation was used to isolate peripheral blood mononuclear cells from blood. For 5 or 6 donors, unsorted PBMC were also used to sequence bulk peripheral blood T-cell repertoires. cDNA synthesis was primed from the TCR beta constant segment, followed by two successive PCR amplification steps. Sequencing of the libraries produced 2 x 150 bp reads on Illumina HiSeq 2000/2500, MiSeq or NextSeq. MIGEC was used to demultiplex reads and group the reads by UMI, and MiTCR was used to assemble and quantify clonotypes. To exclude erroneous sequences, only TCR cDNA sequences supported by at least two reads were retained. The tcR package was used for downstream repertoire analysis, with clonotypes matched between fractions based on CDR3 nucleotide sequence plus V segment. Antigen specificity was annotated against VDJdb with VDJmatch, allowing one amino acid substitution in CDR3.

Recombination joined TRBV14 with TRBJ2-7; a tentative D call is TRBD1 (6 bases match). This TCR derives from a man aged 45-60 years who received an inactivated influenza vaccine. Donor details come from another sample of the same person, matched by shared clones. Sample: PBMCs from blood, taken on the day of vaccination. The bases read TGTGCCAGCAGCCAAGGGGGACACGTTTTCGGGGAGCAGTACTTC. Translated, it reads CASSQGGHVFGEQYF.